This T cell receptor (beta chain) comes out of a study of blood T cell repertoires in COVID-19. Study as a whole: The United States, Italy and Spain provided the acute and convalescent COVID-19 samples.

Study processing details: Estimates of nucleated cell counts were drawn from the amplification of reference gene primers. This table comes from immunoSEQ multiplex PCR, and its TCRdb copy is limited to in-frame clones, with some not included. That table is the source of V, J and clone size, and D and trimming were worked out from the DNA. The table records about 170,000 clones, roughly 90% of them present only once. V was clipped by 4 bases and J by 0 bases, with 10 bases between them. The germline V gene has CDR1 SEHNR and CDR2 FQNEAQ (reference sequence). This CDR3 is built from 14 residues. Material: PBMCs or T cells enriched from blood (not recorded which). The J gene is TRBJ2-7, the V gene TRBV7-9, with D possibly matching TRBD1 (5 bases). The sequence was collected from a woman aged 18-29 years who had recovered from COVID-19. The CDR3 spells CASSSRQYSYEQYF. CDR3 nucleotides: TGTGCCAGCAGCTCCAGACAGTACTCCTACGAGCAGTACTTC.